The sequence of this TCR beta chain was determined in a study of blood T cell repertoires in COVID-19. On the study more broadly: Specimens from acute and convalescent COVID-19 originated in the United States, Italy and Spain. Sample material is recorded as cDNA or gDNA derived from T cells, B-cell-depleted T cells, or PBMCs.

In the original processing: Reference gene primer amplification gave nucleated cell count estimates. Measured with immunoSEQ multiplex PCR; TCRdb has only the in-frame clones, and not every one. The V and J calls and the clone size are those of that table, but D and trimming were determined from the DNA. The table lists 47,000 or so clones, 80% to 90% of them singletons, with 2.5% to 3% in the top ten. V lost 3 bases, J lost 4 bases, and 11 bases lay in between. The CDR3 covers 14 residues. The V gene's germline CDR1 is KGHDR and CDR2 SFDVKD. The chain joins TRBV24-1 to TRBJ1-2; D is possibly TRBD1 (6 bases). This TCR derives from a woman in her sixties with acute or convalescent COVID-19. Sample: peripheral blood. Here the CDR3 DNA reads TGTGCCACCAGTGATCCGACAGGTCGCTATGGCTACACCTTC. As protein: CATSDPTGRYGYTF.